This entry lists 18 T cell receptor beta chains sequenced from one sample in a study of T cells after yellow fever vaccination. MiXCR was run by TCRdb on the 5' RACE reads, yielding one entry per CDR3 protein. The table has around 350,000 distinct CDR3 sequences, around a tenth seen once. The sequenced sample was PBMCs, obtained on the day of the first yellow fever vaccination. The receptors stem from a man younger than 35 who received the YFV17D yellow fever vaccine.

This clonotype was picked up many times. The chain employs TRBV12-3 or TRBV12-4 and TRBJ1-5; no reliable D call. The CDR3 is 15 residues long. The V end lost 7 bases, the J end lost 0 bases, and 13 bases lay between the germline ends. DNA for the CDR3: TGTGCCAGCACCAATGGGCTGGATAGCAATCAGCCCCAGCATTTT. Its protein product is CASTNGLDSNQPQHF.

CDR3 sequence reads: CASLWTSGGTDTQYF. The CDR3 DNA follows: TGTGCCAGCCTTTGGACTAGCGGGGGGACAGATACGCAGTATTTT. The V gene is TRBV2, the J gene TRBJ2-3, with 14 nucleotides matching TRBD2. The trim removed 8 bases at V and 3 bases at J, leaving 4 bases unmatched. CDR1 and CDR2 from the germline V gene are SNHLY and FYNNEI. The CDR3 is 15 amino acids.

The chain couples TRBV29-1 to TRBJ1-2; tentatively, D is TRBD1 (6 bases). Germline V CDR1 and CDR2: SQVTM, ANQGSEA. This CDR3 comprises 13 residues. Trimming removed 7 bases from V and 0 bases from J, with 12 bases in between. The CDR3: CSAVTGANYGYTF. The CDR3 nucleotides are TGCAGCGCCGTGACAGGCGCTAACTATGGCTACACCTTC.

This chain connects TRBV9 to TRBJ1-1; D not resolved. From germline, CDR1 is SGDLS and CDR2 YYNGEE. The length of the CDR3 is 14 residues. The germline V and J ends were trimmed by 2 bases and 0 bases, with 8 bases remaining between them. The CDR3 coding sequence is TGTGCCAGCAGCGTTCGGTCCATGAACACTGAAGCTTTCTTT. Amino acid sequence: CASSVRSMNTEAFF.

The J gene is TRBJ2-6, the V gene TRBV25-1; 7 bases align to TRBD1. This CDR3 has 15 residues. V lost 4 bases, J lost 2 bases, and 2 bases stayed unmatched. Germline V gene lookup returns CDR1 MGHDK and CDR2 SYGVNS. DNA for the CDR3: TGTGCCAGCAGTGTCACAGGGGCTGGGGCCAACGTCCTGACTTTC. This gives the protein CASSVTGAGANVLTF.

This clonotype was detected ten times or more. J is TRBJ2-2 and V is TRBV12-3 or TRBV12-4, with D maybe TRBD2 (6 bases). Between the trimmed V and J ends, which lost 9 bases and 6 bases, there was a span of 14 bases. CDR3 size: 13 residues. The chain's CDR3 is CASRGSGAGELFF. CDR3 in DNA: TGTGCCAGTAGGGGTAGCGGAGCCGGGGAGCTGTTTTTT.

This clonotype was counted only a few times. The chain combines TRBV20-1 with TRBJ2-4; 9 positions match TRBD1. J gave up 2 bases and V 1 base, and 12 bases lay outside the gene matches. Germline CDR1 is DFQATT and CDR2 is SNEGSKA (reference sequence). There are 18 residues in the CDR3. The CDR3 nucleotides read TGCAGTGCTAGAGCAAGGCCCACAGGGGGCGCTTCCAAAAACATTCAGTACTTC. Translated, it gives CSARARPTGGASKNIQYF.

This clonotype was seen more than once but under ten times. The chain employs TRBV11-2 and TRBJ2-3; D is unclear. V lost 3 bases and J lost 4, with 14 bases in between. Germline values: CDR1 SGHAT, CDR2 FQNNGV. This CDR3 has 15 residues. Here the CDR3 DNA reads TGTGCCAGCAGCTTTCCACCTTGGAAGCCAGATACGCAGTATTTT. Translating it yields CASSFPPWKPDTQYF.

This clonotype has only a few counts. V and J are TRBV12-3 or TRBV12-4 and TRBJ1-1; D gene uncertain. Between the trimmed V and J ends, which lost 0 bases and 0 bases, there was a span of 5 bases. The CDR3 runs to 14 residues. As DNA, the CDR3 is TGTGCCAGCAGTTTAGCCGGAATGAACACTGAAGCTTTCTTT. It is translated as CASSLAGMNTEAFF.

The rearrangement links TRBV7-2 to TRBJ2-5; D unresolved. Germline CDR1 reads SGHTA; CDR2 reads FQGNSA. The CDR3 totals 13 residues. Trimming removed 0 bases at V and 5 bases at J, with 7 bases between. The CDR3 spells CASSLARRETQYF. As DNA, the CDR3 is TGTGCCAGCAGCTTAGCGAGGCGGGAGACCCAGTACTTC.

Remarks on this clonotype: A much bigger clone sits one base away, suggesting this may be a read error. The chain combines TRBV2 with TRBJ1-5; D call uncertain. Germline CDR1 is SNHLY and CDR2 is FYNNEI. CDR3 size: 13 residues. The CDR3, as DNA: TGTGGCAGCAGTGTGTCCACCCATCAGCCCCAGCATTTT. Translated: CGSSVSTHQPQHF.

The chain has TRBV4-3 and TRBJ2-7; a possible D gene is TRBD2 (7 bases). V lost 1 base to trimming and J lost 4 bases, with 11 bases between them. The CDR3 length is 14 residues. Germline values: CDR1 LGHNA, CDR2 YSLEER. CDR3 nucleotide sequence: TGCGCCAGCAGCCAAGGGCGGGGGCGATACGAGCAGTACTTC. Amino acid sequence: CASSQGRGRYEQYF.

The gene calls are TRBV5-1 and TRBJ2-2; possibly TRBD2 for D (5 bases). V was pared by 0 bases and J by 1 base, with 7 bases between. This CDR3 has 15 amino acids. Germline V gives CDR1 SGHRS, CDR2 YFSETQ. CDR3 in amino acids: CASSLGGMNTGELFF. DNA for the CDR3: TGCGCCAGCAGCTTGGGAGGGATGAACACCGGGGAGCTGTTTTTT.

This clonotype was recorded many times. CDR3 bases: TGTGCCATCAGGGACAGTTACCTCGGGGAGCTGTTTTTT. Translating it yields CAIRDSYLGELFF. The rearrangement joins TRBV10-3 to TRBJ2-2; tentatively, D is TRBD1 (6 bases). The CDR3 is 13 amino acids. Per the germline V gene, CDR1 is ENHRY and CDR2 is SYGVKD. The V gene lost 6 bases and the J gene lost 7 bases, with 12 bases spanning the gap.

This clonotype was counted only a few times. J is TRBJ2-4 and V is TRBV4-1, with D perhaps assigned TRBD1 or TRBD2 (5 bases each). The CDR3 covers 15 residues. Germline V CDR1 and CDR2: MGHRA, YSYEKL. V was pared by 2 bases and J by 0 bases, with 8 bases between. CDR3: CASSQPGTAKNIQYF. Here the CDR3 DNA reads TGCGCCAGCAGCCAACCCGGGACAGCCAAAAACATTCAGTACTTC.

This rearrangement joins TRBV7-2 to TRBJ2-3; no clear D gene. Looked up from germline, CDR1 is SGHTA and CDR2 is FQGNSA. V was clipped by 0 bases and J by 4 bases, with 8 bases between them. The CDR3 covers 14 residues. In nucleotides, the CDR3 is TGTGCCAGCAGCTTAGCGGTCAGAGCAGATACGCAGTATTTT. Protein product: CASSLAVRADTQYF.

In this sample, this clonotype turned up a few times. The chain links TRBV10-3 to TRBJ1-2; 8 bases map to TRBD1. Germline-derived CDR1 and CDR2 are ENHRY and SYGVKD. V gave up 11 bases and J gave up 6 bases; unmatched junction bases: 11. This CDR3 contains 13 residues. CDR3 protein: CASSNQGANGYTF. DNA for the CDR3: TGTGCCTCGAGTAACCAGGGGGCAAATGGCTACACCTTC.

J is TRBJ1-2 and V is TRBV12-3 or TRBV12-4; a weak D match, TRBD1 (5 bases). V shed 3 bases and J shed 8 bases, with 10 bases lying between them. This CDR3 is 12 amino acids long. In DNA, the CDR3 is TGTGCCAGCAGTTTGGCGGCAGGGGGCTACACCTTC. It specifies CASSLAAGGYTF.